These T cell receptor beta chains were read from a single sample in a study of beta chain features in type 1 diabetes. TCRdb's table, derived via immunoSEQ multiplex PCR, lists solely in-frame clones and lacks some. The sample holds about 160,000 clones, roughly 7.1% seen once. Material: central memory CD4+ T cells from blood. Every receptor here comes from a woman aged 40 to 50 with type 1 diabetes. CDR3s include the opening cysteine and the closing phenylalanine or tryptophan. A D gene is named only where the DNA matches it firmly. Size tells how often a clone was seen (once, few, many) or the class of an expanded clone, and some rows leave it out.

TRBJ1-1	few	TRBV4-1	TRBD1	TGCGCCAGCAGCCAAGGGTTACAGGGGCGGAGGAACGCTGAAGCTTTCTTT	CASSQGLQGRRNAEAFF
TRBJ2-5	few	TRBV7-2	TRBD1	TGTGCCAGCAACCAACTGAGGGGGCGGGAGACCCAGTACTTC	CASNQLRGRETQYF
TRBJ2-7	-	TRBV5-1	-	TGCGCCAGCAGCTCGGACACCGTCCCCTCCGAGCAGTACTTC	CASSSDTVPSEQYF
TRBJ1-2	few	TRBV5-4	-	TGTGCCAGCAGCTTCGGGGAGGGCGGCTATGGCTACACCTTC	CASSFGEGGYGYTF
TRBJ2-7	-	TRBV28	TRBD1	TGTGCCAGCAGTCCACAGAGGGGGCGACCCTACGAGCAGTACTTC	CASSPQRGRPYEQYF
TRBJ2-1	-	TRBV9	-	TGTGCCAGCAGCGTAGTAGTAGGCAGGGTAGAGTACAATGAGCAGTTCTTC	CASSVVVGRVEYNEQFF
TRBJ2-7	few	TRBV6-5	TRBD1	TGTGCCAGCAGTTACAGACAGGGGGACGAGCAGTACTTC	CASSYRQGDEQYF
TRBJ2-5	-	TRBV29-1	-	TGCAGCGTTGATGGGGCAGGCGAGACCCAGTACTTC	CSVDGAGETQYF
TRBJ2-7	-	TRBV7-2	-	TGTGCCAGCAGCTTAGCCAGCTCCTACGAGCAGTACTTC	CASSLASSYEQYF
TRBJ2-3	few	TRBV7-9	-	TGTGCCAGCAGCCTCGCGTGGGGGGGGGCCTCTAGCACAGATACGCAGTATTTT	CASSLAWGGASSTDTQYF
TRBJ1-4	-	TRBV7-2	-	TGTGCCAGCAGCCTGGATACGGGGAGAACTAATGAAAAACTGTTTTTT	CASSLDTGRTNEKLFF
TRBJ2-5	-	TRBV18	-	TGTGCCAGCTCACCCGGAACGGGGTTAGAGACCCAGTACTTC	CASSPGTGLETQYF
TRBJ2-1	few	TRBV9	-	TGTGCCAGCAGCGTAGGGCAGGTGGGTAATGAGCAGTTCTTC	CASSVGQVGNEQFF
TRBJ2-5	-	TRBV28	TRBD1	TGTGCCAGCAGTCCCGGGACAGGGGTCGGGGAGACCCAGTACTTC	CASSPGTGVGETQYF
TRBJ1-2	-	TRBV30	-	TGTGCCACGAACCAGGGAAACTATGGCTACACCTTC	CATNQGNYGYTF
TRBJ1-5	-	TRBV19	-	TGTGCCAGTAGTACACAGACGAATCAGCCCCAGCATTTT	CASSTQTNQPQHF
TRBJ2-1	few	TRBV5-6	TRBD1	TGTGCCAGCAGCTTGGCCAGTACAGGGGGCAATGAGCAGTTCTTC	CASSLASTGGNEQFF
TRBJ2-3	-	TRBV2	-	TGTGCCAGCATGACGTTTGGGGGGGGGCGAACGCAGTATTTT	CASMTFGGGRTQYF
TRBJ2-7	few	TRBV4-3	-	TGCGCCAGCAGCCGCCAAGGGGGGGTCGAGCAGTACTTC	CASSRQGGVEQYF
TRBJ2-5	few	TRBV29-1	TRBD2	TGCAGCGTTGGTTTTGGCGGGGGGGCCCCAGAGACCCAGTACTTC	CSVGFGGGAPETQYF
TRBJ2-6	-	TRBV9	-	TGTGCCAGCAGCGTAGATCGGGGATCGAAAGGGGCCAACGTCCTGACTTTC	CASSVDRGSKGANVLTF
TRBJ2-7	-	TRBV5-1	TRBD1	TGCGCCAGCAGCCAAGGGACAGGGCTAGGCGAGCAGTACTTC	CASSQGTGLGEQYF
TRBJ2-2	few	TRBV30	-	TGTGCCTGGAGCCTAGGTATTTCCGGGGAGCTGTTTTTT	CAWSLGISGELFF
TRBJ2-5	-	TRBV18	TRBD2	TGTGCCAGCTCACCACCTAGCGGGCAAGAGACCCAGTACTTC	CASSPPSGQETQYF
TRBJ2-1	few	TRBV4-3	TRBD2	TGCGCCAGCAGCCAAGGAACGTGGGAGGGCCCCTACAATGAGCAGTTCTTC	CASSQGTWEGPYNEQFF
TRBJ2-5	-	TRBV5-1	TRBD1	TGCGCCAGCAGCGGGACAGGGCCCTCACAAGAGACCCAGTACTTC	CASSGTGPSQETQYF
TRBJ1-1	few	TRBV19	-	TGTGCCAGTAGTATAGGACCACAGGGAATTGAAGCTTTCTTT	CASSIGPQGIEAFF
TRBJ2-7	few	TRBV19	TRBD1	TGTGCCAGTAGTATGCGTCGAAGACAGGGGATGAACGAGCAGTACTTC	CASSMRRRQGMNEQYF
TRBJ1-1	few	TRBV6-6	-	TGTGCCAGCAGTTCCCCGGGGGGGTTTAACACTGAAGCTTTCTTT	CASSSPGGFNTEAFF
TRBJ1-1	-	TRBV7-2	-	TGTGCCAGCAGCGCCGGCACGGGGGGGATTAACGCGGCTTTCTTT	CASSAGTGGINAAFF
TRBJ2-6	few	TRBV28	-	TGTGCCAGCAGTTCGAAAACGGTCTCTGGGGCCAACGTCCTGACTTTC	CASSSKTVSGANVLTF
TRBJ2-1	many	TRBV5-4	-	TGTGCCAGCAGCTTGTCCCGTGAGCAGTTCTTC	CASSLSREQFF
TRBJ1-6	-	TRBV2	-	TGTGCCAGCAGTAACCCCAACCAGGATTCACCCCTCCACTTT	CASSNPNQDSPLHF
TRBJ2-3	-	TRBV15	TRBD2	TGTGCCACCAGCAGGGGTAGCGGGTTCACAGATACGCAGTATTTT	CATSRGSGFTDTQYF
TRBJ2-3	few	TRBV5-6	-	TGTGCCAGCAGCTTGGCAGGCCAGGGGAGAGGAGATACGCAGTATTTT	CASSLAGQGRGDTQYF
TRBJ2-5	few	TRBV7-9	-	TGTGCCAGCAGCTTAGGACAGTTCCAAGAGACCCAGTACTTC	CASSLGQFQETQYF
TRBJ1-2	-	TRBV7-2	-	TGTGCCAGCAGCTCCCGACAGGCTGGCGGCTACACCTTC	CASSSRQAGGYTF
TRBJ2-7	-	TRBV4-3	TRBD1	TGCGCCAGCATATCGATCCGGACAGGGGGCAGCTGCGAGCAGTACTTC	CASISIRTGGSCEQYF